Listed below are T cell receptor beta chains from one sample, sequenced in a study of T cell responses to AZD1222 COVID-19 vaccine. The protocol was immunoSEQ multiplex PCR, while the TCRdb copy is restricted to in-frame clones and leaves out a portion. The sample holds fewer than 150,000 clones, about nine tenths seen once. The sample was peripheral blood, taken on day 0 of AZD1222 vaccination. The origin of the receptors is an adult in good health. The CDR3 runs from the conserved cysteine through the conserved F or W. Each record gives: D gene, clone size, V gene, J gene, CDR3 DNA, CDR3 protein. A D gene is named only where the DNA matches it firmly. Clone size is stated in some rows and not others, as once, few, many or a class when expanded.

.	.	TRBV5-1	TRBJ2-5	TGCGCCAGCAGTCGGTCCTTTGGACGGGGAGAGACCCAGTACTTC	CASSRSFGRGETQYF
TRBD2	.	TRBV3-1/TRBV3-2	TRBJ2-7	TGTGCCCGCAGCCAAGGGGGGGGGACTAGCGGGAGTGGCGAGCAGTACTTC	CARSQGGGTSGSGEQYF
.	.	TRBV7-3	TRBJ2-2	TGTGCCAGCAGCTTGGGACTCGGAACCGGGGAGCTGTTTTTT	CASSLGLGTGELFF
TRBD1	.	TRBV11-2	TRBJ1-2	TGTGCCAGCAGCTTAGATGCGGGACAGCGAGCTAACTATGGCTACACCTTC	CASSLDAGQRANYGYTF
.	.	TRBV9	TRBJ1-2	TGTGCCAGCAGCGTAGGGTATGGCTACACCTTC	CASSVGYGYTF
.	once	TRBV7-2	TRBJ2-5	TGTGCCAGCAGCGCTACATCAGGGTTAGGGACCCAGTACTTC	CASSATSGLGTQYF
.	once	TRBV2	TRBJ1-2	TGTGCCAGCCGGAGTTTTCGGGCGGGCTATGGCTACACCTTC	CASRSFRAGYGYTF
.	.	TRBV9	TRBJ1-3	TGTGCCAGCAGCGCCGACCCCCGGGGGCCGGGAAACACCATATATTTT	CASSADPRGPGNTIYF
TRBD2	.	TRBV7-3	TRBJ2-7	TGTGCCAGCAGCTATCCGGGACTAGCGGGAGACGAGCAGTACTTC	CASSYPGLAGDEQYF
.	.	TRBV25-1	TRBJ1-1	TGTGCCAGCAGCCAAACACGTGGTACTGAAGCTTTCTTT	CASSQTRGTEAFF
.	.	TRBV4-3	TRBJ1-1	TGCGCCAGCAGCCGAGGGGACACTGAAGCTTTCTTT	CASSRGDTEAFF
.	.	TRBV2	TRBJ1-4	TGTGCCAGCAAGGCAGGTGCGGCAACTAATGAAAAACTGTTTTTT	CASKAGAATNEKLFF
.	many	TRBV7-3	TRBJ2-2	TGTGCCAGCAGTCCACAGGGTGCCGGGGAGCTGTTTTTT	CASSPQGAGELFF
TRBD1	.	TRBV3-1/TRBV3-2	TRBJ1-1	TGTGCCAGCAGAGACAGGGTCACTGAAGCTTTCTTT	CASRDRVTEAFF
.	once	TRBV6-2/TRBV6-3	TRBJ1-1	TGTGCCAGCAGTCCCCCGGACCGCAAAGCTTTCTTT	CASSPPDRKAFF
TRBD2	.	TRBV9	TRBJ2-3	TGTGCCAGCAGAGCAGCGGGAGTAGGTACAGATACGCAGTATTTT	CASRAAGVGTDTQYF
.	.	TRBV27	TRBJ2-7	TGTGCCAGCAGTTTATATCAGGGTTCCCACGAGCAGTACTTC	CASSLYQGSHEQYF
.	.	TRBV30	TRBJ1-5	TGTGCCTGGAGTGGGGCAGGGGTTCATCAGCCCCAGCATTTT	CAWSGAGVHQPQHF
TRBD1	.	TRBV7-2	TRBJ1-2	TGTGCCAGCAGCAAGGCGGGACAGGGGGCTGGCTACACCTTC	CASSKAGQGAGYTF
.	.	TRBV9	TRBJ2-7	TGTGCCAGCAGCGTAGATTCTAGCTACTCGGGCGAGCAGTACTTC	CASSVDSSYSGEQYF
.	.	TRBV3-1/TRBV3-2	TRBJ1-4	TGTGCCAGCAGCCAATTGGGCCGGACTAATGAAAAACTGTTTTTT	CASSQLGRTNEKLFF
.	.	TRBV12-3/TRBV12-4	TRBJ1-3	TGTGCCAGCAGTTCCGCCGGAAACACCATATATTTT	CASSSAGNTIYF
.	.	TRBV30	TRBJ2-6	TGTGCCTGGATCCCACGGACTGGGGCCAACGTCCTGACTTTC	CAWIPRTGANVLTF
.	.	TRBV3-1/TRBV3-2	TRBJ1-2	TGTGCCAGCAGCCAAGATTCGGCAGGGAGGGGCTACACCTTC	CASSQDSAGRGYTF
TRBD1	.	TRBV27	TRBJ1-1	TGTGCCAGCAGTTTACTAGGGACAGTACCTACTGAAGCTTTCTTT	CASSLLGTVPTEAFF
.	.	TRBV25-1	TRBJ2-7	TGTGCCAGCAGTCCTTTTACCTACGAGCAGTACTTC	CASSPFTYEQYF
TRBD1	.	TRBV2	TRBJ2-4	TGTGCCAGCAGGGAACGGGGGACAGGGGTGGAAAACATTCAGTACTTC	CASRERGTGVENIQYF
.	.	TRBV7-9	TRBJ2-1	TGTGCCAGCAACCTGGGGGACCTGAGGAATGAGTTGTTCTTC	CASNLGDLRNELFF
.	.	TRBV19	TRBJ2-3	TGTGCCAGTCCCCACAGGGACAGCACAGATACGCAGTATTTT	CASPHRDSTDTQYF
.	.	TRBV4-1	TRBJ2-3	TGCGCCAGCAGCCCAAGAATGGGGACCACAGATACGCAGTATTTT	CASSPRMGTTDTQYF
.	.	TRBV5-1	TRBJ2-5	TGCGCCAGCAGCTTGGTGGCAGGAAAAGAGACCCAGTACTTC	CASSLVAGKETQYF
TRBD1	.	TRBV7-9	TRBJ2-7	TGTGCCAGCAGCTGGGACAGGGATTACGAGCAGTACTTC	CASSWDRDYEQYF
TRBD1	.	TRBV6-6	TRBJ2-7	TGTGCCAGCAGTTTGCGGGACAGGGGACCCTACGAGCAGTACTTC	CASSLRDRGPYEQYF
TRBD2	.	TRBV28	TRBJ2-7	TGTGCCAGCAGTTCCTTAACTAGCGGGTTTACCTACGAGCAGTACTTC	CASSSLTSGFTYEQYF
TRBD1	once	TRBV5-1	TRBJ1-2	TGCGCCAGCAGCTTAGGCGACAGGGGCGGAGGCTACACCTTC	CASSLGDRGGGYTF
TRBD1	.	TRBV6-5	TRBJ1-3	TGTGCCAGCAGCCAGGACAGGGTCCCTGGAAACACCATATATTTT	CASSQDRVPGNTIYF
.	.	TRBV7-9	TRBJ1-2	TGTGCCAGCAGCTTTTTAGGGGGGGCCGATTATGGCTACACCTTC	CASSFLGGADYGYTF
TRBD1	once	TRBV19	TRBJ2-2	TGTGCCAGTAGTCCGGGACAGGGGGGGGAGCTGTTTTTT	CASSPGQGGELFF
.	.	TRBV11-3	TRBJ2-7	TGTGCCAGCAGCAGGAACCGGGTTGGCGAGCAGTACTTC	CASSRNRVGEQYF
TRBD1	.	TRBV27	TRBJ1-6	TGTGCCAGCAGTTTACGAGCCCAGCAGGGGGCTCGAGATTCACCCCTCCACTTT	CASSLRAQQGARDSPLHF
TRBD1	.	TRBV7-9	TRBJ1-1	TGTGCCAGCAGCTCCCTTGGACAGGGCAGGAACACTGAAGCTTTCTTT	CASSSLGQGRNTEAFF
TRBD1	.	TRBV3-1/TRBV3-2	TRBJ1-4	TGTGCCAGCAGCCACGCCGGGACAGCCACCTCGCGGGATGAAAAACTGTTTTTT	CASSHAGTATSRDEKLFF
.	.	TRBV2	TRBJ2-5	TGTGCCAGCAGAAGCCAAGAGACCCAGTACTTC	CASRSQETQYF
TRBD1	.	TRBV9	TRBJ1-1	TGTGCCAGCAGCCGGGACAGCGGCGACGGAGCTTTCTTT	CASSRDSGDGAFF
.	few	TRBV19	TRBJ2-2	TGTGCCAGTAGTATACTACGACAGGTCAACACCGGGGAGCTGTTTTTT	CASSILRQVNTGELFF
.	.	TRBV5-1	TRBJ2-2	TGCGCCAGCAGCGTAAACGGGGGATCCACCGGGGAGCTGTTTTTT	CASSVNGGSTGELFF